Below are 13 T cell receptor beta chains sequenced from a single sample in a study of T cell changes during pregnancy in multiple sclerosis. TCRdb keeps only in-frame clones here, not all; method: immunoSEQ multiplex PCR. The sample gives over 40,000 clones, around 92% of which show up once; approximately 2.2% is in the top ten. The sample was peripheral blood, taken in the third trimester of pregnancy. The receptor source for this set is a female donor with multiple sclerosis, enrolled in a pregnancy study.

The DNA for the CDR3 is TGTGCCAGCTCACCAACAACCGTCTCTGAAGCTTTCTTT. Protein: CASSPTTVSEAFF. The chain carries TRBV18 and TRBJ1-1; no firm D call. V dropped 2 bases and J dropped 6 bases, with 10 bases sitting between them. The length of the CDR3 is 13 residues. Germline V gene lookup returns CDR1 KGHSH and CDR2 LQKENI.

The chain couples TRBV25-1 to TRBJ2-3; no firm D call. This CDR3 region has 11 residues. CDR1 and CDR2 from the germline V gene are MGHDK and SYGVNS. V was clipped by 4 bases and J by 5 bases, with 4 bases between them. Here the CDR3 reads CASSVLDTQYF. CDR3 bases: TGTGCCAGCAGTGTTCTAGATACGCAGTATTTT.

The gene calls are TRBV7-9 and TRBJ1-2; D remains ambiguous. There are 15 residues in the CDR3. CDR1 is SEHNR, CDR2 FQNEAQ, per germline (reference sequence). V lost 5 bases and J 4 bases, leaving 17 bases between the germline ends. The CDR3 reads CASSPDGRSGYGYTF. The CDR3 DNA sequence: TGTGCCAGCAGCCCCGACGGGAGGTCGGGCTATGGCTACACCTTC.

The rearrangement joins TRBV14 to TRBJ2-1; TRBD1 might be the D (6 bases). Germline CDR1 reads SGHDN; CDR2 reads FVKESK. The V gene lost 0 bases and the J gene lost 1 base, with 13 bases spanning the gap. CDR3 size: 17 residues. The CDR3 protein is CASSQEIGRGSYNEQFF. The DNA of the CDR3 is TGTGCCAGCAGCCAAGAGATTGGCAGGGGATCCTACAATGAGCAGTTCTTC.

This CDR3 is CASSRDAPGVGGELFF. The CDR3 DNA reads as TGTGCCAGCAGCCGGGACGCCCCGGGGGTCGGCGGGGAGCTGTTTTTT. V gene TRBV7-3 combines with J gene TRBJ2-2; a possible D gene is TRBD2 (6 bases). Looked up from germline, CDR1 is SGHTA and CDR2 is FQGTGA. The V end was cut by 5 bases, the J end by 7 bases, with 20 bases between. This CDR3 contains 16 residues.

CDR3 protein: CASSPEGDEQYF. The CDR3 nucleotides are TGTGCCAGCTCACCCGAGGGGGACGAGCAGTACTTC. The J gene is TRBJ2-7, the V gene TRBV18, with D possibly matching TRBD1 (6 bases). The germline V and J ends were trimmed by 3 bases and 5 bases, with 8 bases remaining between them. The CDR3 length is 12 residues. CDR1 KGHSH and CDR2 LQKENI come from the germline V gene. The full variable domain, in which reference TRBV18 and TRBJ2-7 provide the parts outside the CDR3, is NAGVMQNPRHLVRRRGQEARLRCSPMKGHSHVYWYRQLPEEGLKFMVYLQKENIIDESGMPKERFSAEFPKEGPSILRIQQVVRGDSAAYFCASSPEGDEQYFGPGTRLTVT.

The V gene is TRBV7-2, the J gene TRBJ1-5; no clear D. V lost 2 bases and J 4 bases, leaving 6 bases between the germline ends. The CDR3 totals 13 residues. Germline lookup yields CDR1 SGHTA and CDR2 FQGNSA. The CDR3 nucleotides read TGTGCCAGCAGCTTAAGGCGGAATCAGCCCCAGCATTTT. Its translation is CASSLRRNQPQHF.

This chain joins TRBV6-5 and TRBJ1-1; TRBD1 matches 7 bases. This CDR3 region has 14 residues. V was clipped by 2 bases and J by 4 bases; unmatched bases: 4. Germline assignment: CDR1 MNHEY and CDR2 SVGAGI. CDR3: CASSYIQGSTEAFF. The CDR3 region has the DNA TGTGCCAGCAGTTACATACAGGGGAGCACTGAAGCTTTCTTT.

The rearrangement joins TRBV7-2 to TRBJ2-7; D gene uncertain. Trimming cost V 0 bases and J 6 bases, with 12 bases left between them. CDR1 SGHTA and CDR2 FQGNSA come from the germline V gene. This CDR3 comprises 14 residues. As DNA, the CDR3 is TGTGCCAGCAGCTTAGCGGGCTATCAGACCGAGCAGTACTTC. Translated: CASSLAGYQTEQYF.

This chain connects TRBV5-6 to TRBJ2-5; TRBD2 matches 12 bases. Germline CDR1 is SGHDT and CDR2 is YYEEEE. CDR3 length equals 16 residues. Trimming removed 1 base from V and 5 bases from J; junction bases left unmatched: 6. CDR3 nucleotides: TGTGCCAGCAGCTTGTCTAGCGGGAGGGGATGGGAGACCCAGTACTTC. It translates to CASSLSSGRGWETQYF.

The chain has TRBV29-1 and TRBJ1-2; weak D call: TRBD1 (5 bases). Trimming took off 6 bases at V and 7 bases at J, with 9 bases between the two ends. The CDR3 runs 10 residues. Germline V CDR1 and CDR2: SQVTM, ANQGSEA. The CDR3 here is CSVDSSGYTF. DNA for the CDR3: TGCAGCGTAGACAGCTCTGGCTACACCTTC.

The gene calls are TRBV6-5 and TRBJ2-4; no reliable D call. The CDR3 consists of 14 residues. V was clipped by 8 bases and J by 2 bases, with 13 bases between them. Germline CDR1 MNHEY, CDR2 SVGAGI. DNA for the CDR3: TGTGCCAGCCGCCAAGCAGGCACCAAAAACATTCAGTACTTC. This sequence encodes CASRQAGTKNIQYF.

CDR3 sequence reads: CASSSDGRGEQYF. The CDR3 bases are TGTGCCAGCAGCTCGGACGGACGAGGGGAGCAGTACTTC. V usage is TRBV7-2 and J usage is TRBJ2-7; TRBD2 is a possible D gene (5 bases). Germline CDR1 and CDR2: SGHTA and FQGNSA. V dropped 4 bases and J dropped 7 bases, with 14 bases sitting between them. The CDR3 extends over 13 amino acids.